The clone carrying this T cell receptor (beta chain) has at least ten counts. CDR3 length equals 13 residues. The trim removed 1 base at V and 4 bases at J, leaving 0 bases unmatched. Germline loops: CDR1 SGHAT, CDR2 FQNNGV. TCR beta CDR3 amplification from genomic DNA was performed by two-round multiplex PCR. First-round PCR employed TRBV- and TRBJ-specific primers for each gene. From the multiplex PCR reads, TCRdb called clonotypes with MiXCR, one entry per CDR3 protein. The repertoire has 31,000 or so distinct CDR3 sequences, 42% of them found once; the top ten carry 15%. This sample was included in a study of prognosis after radiotherapy for stage I lung cancer.

The chain recombines TRBV11-2 with TRBJ1-2; 7 positions agree with TRBD1. The clonotype comes from a donor over 45 with non-small cell lung cancer. This specimen was PBMCs, taken before or after stereotactic body radiation therapy (not recorded which). The CDR3 nucleotides read TGTGCCAGCAGCTTAGCAGGGGGCTATGGCTACACCTTC. This sequence encodes CASSLAGGYGYTF.